Shown below are 13 T cell receptor beta chains from a single sample sequenced in a study of cytomegalovirus exposure and HLA in healthy donors. Amplification used 60 Vbeta primers and 13 Jbeta primers. Assay used: immunoSEQ multiplex PCR; TCRdb lists only in-frame clones, some missing. The sample holds more than 90,000 clones, 75% seen once. The source material was PBMCs. These receptors all stem from a man aged 50-59 years in good health and CMV-seronegative.

The CDR3, as DNA: TGTGCCAGCAGTTACGCAGACAGGGCGTACTATGGCTACACCTTC. Its protein product is CASSYADRAYYGYTF. The chain couples TRBV6-6 to TRBJ1-2, with 7 bases that match TRBD1. Germline loops: CDR1 MNHNY, CDR2 SVGAGI (reference sequence). This CDR3 has 15 residues. V lost 2 bases, J lost 3 bases, and 6 bases stayed unmatched.

The chain carries TRBV7-8 and TRBJ2-7; perhaps TRBD1 as D (5 bases). This CDR3 is built from 14 residues. Germline V gives CDR1 SGHVS, CDR2 FQNEAQ. V lost 6 bases and J 2 bases, leaving 14 bases between the germline ends. The CDR3 nucleotides are TGTGCCAGCAGGCTTCCTCAGGGTACCTACGAGCAGTACTTC. Translating it yields CASRLPQGTYEQYF.

The chain employs TRBV4-2 and TRBJ2-5; TRBD2 aligns across 11 bases. TRBJ2-7 matches the DNA end more closely, so the J call is doubtful. CDR1 is LGHNA and CDR2 is YNFKEQ in the germline V gene. The CDR3 extends over 14 amino acids. CDR3 loop: CASSPGLAGYEQYF. CDR3 DNA sequence: TGTGCCAGCAGCCCAGGACTAGCGGGCTACGAGCAGTACTTC.

The V call is TRBV5-1, the J call TRBJ2-5; a possible D gene is TRBD1 (5 bases). V was trimmed by 4 bases and J by 5 bases, leaving 9 bases between them. Germline CDR1 SGHRS, CDR2 YFSETQ. The CDR3 consists of 12 residues. The DNA of the CDR3 is TGCGCCAGCAGCGAGACAGCGGAGACCCAGTACTTC. Its protein is CASSETAETQYF. Using reference TRBV5-1 and TRBJ2-5 for the parts outside the CDR3, the full variable domain is KAGVTQTPRYLIKTRGQQVTLSCSPISGHRSVSWYQQTPGQGLQFLFEYFSETQRNKGNFPGRFSGRQFSNSRSEMNVSTLELGDSALYLCASSETAETQYFGPGTRLLVL.

This clone appeared once. A read error may produce the germline difference seen at one junction end. The chain has TRBV5-1 and TRBJ2-1; D perhaps matches TRBD1 (5 bases). The CDR3 totals 12 residues. In germline, CDR1 is SGHRS, CDR2 YFSETQ. CDR3 loop: CVSSLSLDRQFF. DNA of the CDR3: TGCGTCAGCAGCTTGTCCCTCGACAGGCAGTTCTTC.

The chain carries TRBV11-2 and TRBJ2-7; 11 bases agree with TRBD1. CDR1 SGHAT and CDR2 FQNNGV come from the germline V gene. The CDR3 has 18 amino acids. The V segment lost 2 bases and the J segment 5 bases; nucleotides outside the gene matches: 14. DNA for the CDR3: TGTGCCAGCAGCTTAAGGGGACAGGGGGTTGGGGTTGCTAACGAGCAGTACTTC. This sequence encodes CASSLRGQGVGVANEQYF.

DNA of the CDR3: TGCGCCAGCAGCCCCCAGAAGCGGTACTTC. Protein product: CASSPQKRYF. The genes are TRBV10-1 and TRBJ2-7, with no clear D. In germline, CDR1 is WNHNN, CDR2 SYGVQD (reference sequence). Trimming cost V 6 bases and J 12 bases, with 12 bases left between them. This CDR3 is built from 10 residues.

V is TRBV5-1 and J is TRBJ2-4, with D perhaps matching TRBD1 (6 bases). Germline CDR1 SGHRS, CDR2 YFSETQ. Trimming left V 4 bases short and J 9 bases short, with 17 bases between. The CDR3 spans 14 residues. The CDR3 region is CASSPRTDTAIQYF. The CDR3 DNA is TGCGCCAGCAGCCCCAGGACAGACACGGCCATTCAGTACTTC.

The chain combines TRBV27 with TRBJ1-6; a possible D gene is TRBD1 (6 bases). With 6 bases removed from V and 9 bases from J, the gap between germline ends came to 12 bases. Germline V lookup: CDR1 MNHEY, CDR2 SMNVEV (reference sequence). The length of the CDR3 is 13 residues. CDR3 protein: CASRAQGTSPLHF. The DNA for the CDR3 is TGTGCCAGCAGGGCACAGGGTACTTCACCCCTCCACTTT.

This clone was seen only a few times. The rearrangement joins TRBV28 to TRBJ1-2, with 7 bases lining up with TRBD1. Germline CDR1 is MDHEN and CDR2 is SYDVKM. There are 13 residues in the CDR3. J was trimmed by 3 bases and V by 7 bases; bases with no gene match: 5. This CDR3 is CASKQGTDYGYTF. Here the CDR3 DNA reads TGTGCCAGCAAACAGGGGACCGACTATGGCTACACCTTC.

The rearrangement uses TRBV28 and TRBJ2-1, with 10 bases that match TRBD2. The CDR3 covers 15 residues. J lost 9 bases, V lost 4 bases, and 9 bases had no gene match. Per the germline V gene, CDR1 is MDHEN and CDR2 is SYDVKM. CDR3 DNA sequence: TGTGCCAGCAGTTCTAGCGGGAGCCTCGGAGGTGAGCAGTTCTTC. It specifies CASSSSGSLGGEQFF.

V usage is TRBV7-2 and J usage is TRBJ1-1; D is possibly TRBD1 (5 bases). V lost 1 base to trimming and J lost 3 bases, with 15 bases between them. Germline lookup yields CDR1 SGHTA and CDR2 FQGNSA. This CDR3 spans 16 amino acids. The CDR3 coding sequence is TGTGCCAGCAGCTTAGACGGGGGTATGGGGCACACTGAAGCTTTCTTT. Protein sequence: CASSLDGGMGHTEAFF.

The chain uses TRBV6-6 and TRBJ1-2, with TRBD1 matching 11 bases. The CDR3 has 14 amino acids. Germline values: CDR1 MNHNY, CDR2 SVGAGI (reference sequence). The trim removed 4 bases at V and 4 bases at J, leaving 2 bases unmatched. The CDR3 region is CASSSDRGLYGYTF. The CDR3 bases are TGTGCCAGCAGTTCGGACAGGGGGCTCTATGGCTACACCTTC.